The 18 T cell receptor beta chains below were found in one sample sequenced in a study of blood T cells in healthy people across ages. A second PCR, run for about 7 to 12 cycles, used a sample-barcoded 5' primer plus a J-beta primer mix. One entry per CDR3 protein results from TCRdb running MiXCR on the 5' RACE reads. The profile shows some 1.7 million distinct CDR3 sequences, roughly 27% of them singletons. Input material: blood. Receptors were obtained from a woman in her 30s in good health.

This clonotype was seen a handful of times. This rearrangement joins TRBV11-3 to TRBJ2-5; D gene ambiguous. Germline V gives CDR1 SGHNT, CDR2 YENEEA. Trimming left V 4 bases short and J 2 bases short, with 14 bases between. The CDR3 has 15 residues. CDR3 in DNA: TGTGCCAGCAGCTCCTTCGTCGGCTCTCAAGAGACCCAGTACTTC. Protein: CASSSFVGSQETQYF.

CDR3 protein: CSATPRDRSSYEQYF. For the CDR3, the DNA is TGCAGTGCTACCCCCCGGGACAGAAGCTCCTACGAGCAGTACTTC. This chain joins TRBV20-1 and TRBJ2-7; 7 bases align to TRBD1. Germline CDR1 and CDR2: DFQATT and SNEGSKA (reference sequence). CDR3 length equals 15 residues. J lost 0 bases, V lost 4 bases, and 9 bases had no gene match.

This clonotype appeared a few times. The V call is TRBV2, the J call TRBJ2-1; 12 bases map to TRBD2. In germline, CDR1 is SNHLY, CDR2 FYNNEI. J lost 9 bases, V lost 4 bases, and 7 bases had no gene match. This CDR3 has 15 amino acids. The CDR3 region has the DNA TGTGCCAGCAGTGCTAGCGGGGGGGCAGGGAGTGAGCAGTTCTTC. It yields the protein CASSASGGAGSEQFF.

V gene TRBV5-1 combines with J gene TRBJ2-7, with 7 bases lining up with TRBD1. Germline CDR1 and CDR2: SGHRS and YFSETQ. The ends lost 6 bases at V and 1 base at J; junction bases unmatched: 10. The CDR3 covers 15 residues. CDR3 in amino acids: CASTLTGTPSYEQYF. The DNA of the CDR3 is TGCGCCAGCACGTTGACAGGGACCCCTTCCTACGAGCAGTACTTC.

V is TRBV4-3 and J is TRBJ2-3; 7 positions agree with TRBD1. With 5 bases clipped from V and 6 bases from J, the junction kept 14 bases outside the gene matches. CDR3 length equals 16 residues. CDR1 and CDR2 (germline): LGHNA, YSLEER. The CDR3 region is CASSEGPKGAGDTQYF. The CDR3 nucleotides read TGCGCCAGCAGCGAAGGCCCCAAGGGGGCAGGGGATACGCAGTATTTT.

This clonotype was counted many times. The chain couples TRBV4-2 to TRBJ2-7; 12 bases are shared with TRBD1. The CDR3 loop spans 15 amino acids. Germline loops: CDR1 LGHNA, CDR2 YNFKEQ. Germline trimming cut 2 bases from V and 6 bases from J; bases unmatched to any gene: 5. This CDR3 reads CASSQTGTGGIEQYF. Written as DNA, the CDR3 is TGTGCCAGCAGCCAAACCGGGACAGGGGGCATCGAGCAGTACTTC.

Ten or more counts support this clonotype. The rearrangement joins TRBV2 to TRBJ2-1; D possibly corresponds to TRBD2 (5 bases). The CDR3 is 12 residues long. The germline CDR1 and CDR2 sequences are SNHLY and FYNNEI. V lost 5 bases to trimming and J lost 6 bases, with 8 bases between them. This CDR3 reads CASSSGINEQFF. CDR3 DNA: TGTGCCAGCAGTTCCGGGATCAATGAGCAGTTCTTC.

This clonotype was counted a few times. The chain couples TRBV7-3 to TRBJ2-3; TRBD2 might be the D (5 bases). From germline, CDR1 is SGHTA and CDR2 FQGTGA. The V end was cut by 2 bases, the J end by 5 bases, with 11 bases between. The CDR3 covers 14 residues. The CDR3 region has the DNA TGTGCCAGCAGCTTAGGAGGTGCAAAAGATACGCAGTATTTT. This gives the protein CASSLGGAKDTQYF.

This clonotype was found many times. This sequence joins TRBV6-4 and TRBJ2-2, with D hard to call. Looked up from germline, CDR1 is MRHNA and CDR2 is SNTAGT. Trimming stripped 2 bases from V and 0 bases from J, with 10 bases between. The CDR3 sequence is 16 residues long. CDR3 in amino acids: CASSDLPGANTGELFF. The CDR3 DNA reads as TGTGCCAGCAGTGACCTTCCAGGTGCGAACACCGGGGAGCTGTTTTTT.

This chain joins TRBV7-2 and TRBJ2-4; D might be TRBD1 (5 bases). The J call is in doubt because the DNA end fits TRBJ2-5 better. The CDR3 length is 14 residues. Looked up from germline, CDR1 is SGHTA and CDR2 is FQGNSA. CDR3 loop: CASSSRTMLLTQYF. The CDR3 DNA is TGTGCCAGCAGCTCCAGGACAATGTTATTGACCCAGTACTTC.

This clonotype was seen more than once but under ten times. The genes are TRBV5-1 and TRBJ1-2; perhaps TRBD1 as D (5 bases). Germline loops: CDR1 SGHRS, CDR2 YFSETQ. The CDR3 spans 14 residues. Trimming pared 0 bases from V and 4 bases from J, leaving 10 bases between. The DNA of the CDR3 is TGCGCCAGCAGCTTGGAGATAGGGACCTATGGCTACACCTTC. It is translated as CASSLEIGTYGYTF.

The rearrangement joins TRBV6-4 to TRBJ2-3, with D unresolved. The ends were cut back, 2 bases at V and 2 bases at J, with 5 bases in the middle. The CDR3 is 13 residues long. CDR1 and CDR2 (germline): MRHNA, SNTAGT. The CDR3 DNA reads as TGTGCCAGCAGTGACGGGTACACAGATACGCAGTATTTT. It encodes CASSDGYTDTQYF.

The sample holds a few counts of this clonotype. This chain uses TRBV24-1 with TRBJ2-3, with TRBD1 identical over 8 bases. CDR1 is KGHDR, CDR2 SFDVKD, per germline. The CDR3 covers 14 residues. The trim removed 10 bases at V and 3 bases at J, leaving 8 bases unmatched. CDR3 amino acids: CATSGQGGTDTQYF. The DNA for the CDR3 is TGTGCCACAAGCGGACAGGGTGGAACAGATACGCAGTATTTT.

This chain connects TRBV18 to TRBJ1-1; D remains ambiguous. The CDR3 runs to 11 residues. Germline V gene lookup returns CDR1 KGHSH and CDR2 LQKENI. Trimming took off 2 bases at V and 7 bases at J, with 5 bases between the two ends. The CDR3 reads CASSPGFEAFF. The CDR3 bases are TGTGCCAGCTCACCAGGGTTTGAAGCTTTCTTT.

This clonotype was recorded a few times. The rearrangement links TRBV3-1 to TRBJ1-4, with D perhaps matching TRBD1 (5 bases). V was trimmed by 4 bases and J by 8 bases, leaving 20 bases between them. Germline V gives CDR1 LGHDT, CDR2 YNNKEL (reference sequence). CDR3 size: 16 residues. CDR3 nucleotides: TGTGCCAGCAGCCCGCTCGGTCGAGGGGCGGAGGAAAAACTGTTTTTT. This gives the protein CASSPLGRGAEEKLFF.

The genes are TRBV15 and TRBJ2-1, with 7 bases matching TRBD1. Trimming at V came to 0 bases and at J to 9 bases, leaving 8 bases not matched to a gene. Germline values: CDR1 LNHNV, CDR2 YYDKDF (reference sequence). CDR3 size: 15 residues. Here the CDR3 reads CATSRDPTGLGEQFF. CDR3 bases: TGTGCCACCAGCAGAGATCCGACAGGGTTGGGTGAGCAGTTCTTC. Together with reference TRBV15 and TRBJ2-1, the CDR3 gives the full variable domain: DAMVIQNPRYQVTQFGKPVTLSCSQTLNHNVMYWYQQKSSQAPKLLFHYYDKDFNNEADTPDNFQSRRPNTSFCFLDIRSPGLGDTAMYLCATSRDPTGLGEQFFGPGTRLTVL.

This clonotype turned up a few times. This sequence may be a read error, since a much larger clone differs from it by one base. This chain joins TRBV6-1 and TRBJ1-6, with D possibly TRBD1 on 5 matching bases. CDR3 length equals 15 residues. Germline CDR1 is MNHNS and CDR2 is SASEGT. The CDR3 loop is CAGSEDVGEGSPLHF. CDR3 nucleotide sequence: TGTGCCGGCAGTGAAGATGTAGGGGAAGGGTCTCCCCTCCACTTT.

This clonotype was found a few times. The chain links TRBV15 to TRBJ2-3; 12 bases fit TRBD1. CDR3 size: 15 residues. The germline V gene has CDR1 LNHNV and CDR2 YYDKDF (reference sequence). V lost 5 bases, J lost 6 bases, and 6 bases stayed unmatched. The CDR3 region has the DNA TGTGCCACCAGCCTCGGGACAGGGGGCTTTGATACGCAGTATTTT. As protein: CATSLGTGGFDTQYF. Variable domain in full (rest from reference TRBV15 and TRBJ2-3): DAMVIQNPRYQVTQFGKPVTLSCSQTLNHNVMYWYQQKSSQAPKLLFHYYDKDFNNEADTPDNFQSRRPNTSFCFLDIRSPGLGDTAMYLCATSLGTGGFDTQYFGPGTRLTVL.